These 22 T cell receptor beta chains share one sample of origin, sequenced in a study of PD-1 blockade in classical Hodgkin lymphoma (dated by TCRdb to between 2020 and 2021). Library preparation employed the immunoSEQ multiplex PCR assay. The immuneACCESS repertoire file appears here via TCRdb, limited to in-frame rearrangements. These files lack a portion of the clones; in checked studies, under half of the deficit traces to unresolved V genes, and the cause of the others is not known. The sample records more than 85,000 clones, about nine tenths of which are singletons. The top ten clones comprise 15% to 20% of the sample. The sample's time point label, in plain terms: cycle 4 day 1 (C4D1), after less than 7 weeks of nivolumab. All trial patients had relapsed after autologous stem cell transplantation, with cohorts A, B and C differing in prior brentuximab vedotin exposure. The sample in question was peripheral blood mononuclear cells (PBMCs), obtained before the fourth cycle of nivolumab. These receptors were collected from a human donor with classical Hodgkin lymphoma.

The CDR3 DNA follows: TGTGCCAGCAGCCCCCGGCAGAACTACGAGCAGTACTTC. Protein product: CASSPRQNYEQYF. The J gene is TRBJ2-7, the V gene TRBV6-5; D remains unclear. The CDR3 has 13 residues. Germline V gene data show CDR1 as MNHEY and CDR2 as SVGAGI. Trimming pared 6 bases from V and 3 bases from J, leaving 12 bases between.

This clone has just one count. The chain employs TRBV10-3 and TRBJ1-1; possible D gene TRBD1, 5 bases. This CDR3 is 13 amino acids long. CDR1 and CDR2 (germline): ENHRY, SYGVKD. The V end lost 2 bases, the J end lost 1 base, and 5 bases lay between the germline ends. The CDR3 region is CAISEQGNTEAFF. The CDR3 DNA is TGTGCCATCAGTGAGCAGGGGAACACTGAAGCTTTCTTT.

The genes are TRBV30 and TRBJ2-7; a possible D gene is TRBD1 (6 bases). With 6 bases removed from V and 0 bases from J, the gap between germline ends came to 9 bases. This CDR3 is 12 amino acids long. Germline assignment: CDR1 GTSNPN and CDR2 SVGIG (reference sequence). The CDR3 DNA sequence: TGTGCCTGCCGGGACAACTCCTACGAGCAGTACTTC. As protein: CACRDNSYEQYF.

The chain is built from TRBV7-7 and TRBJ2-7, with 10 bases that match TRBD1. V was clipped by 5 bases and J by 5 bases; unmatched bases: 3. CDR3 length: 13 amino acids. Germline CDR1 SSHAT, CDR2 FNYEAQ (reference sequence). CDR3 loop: CASSQGQGNEQYF. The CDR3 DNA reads TGTGCCAGCAGCCAGGGACAGGGGAACGAGCAGTACTTC. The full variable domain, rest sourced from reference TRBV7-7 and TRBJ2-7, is GAGVSQSPRYKVTKRGQDVTLRCDPISSHATLYWYQQALGQGPEFLTYFNYEAQPDKSGLPSDRFSAERPEGSISTLTIQRTEQRDSAMYRCASSQGQGNEQYFGPGTRLTVT.

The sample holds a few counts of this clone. This CDR3 reads CASSPLTGGSNEKLFF. In DNA, the CDR3 is TGTGCCAGCTCACCCCTTACAGGGGGCTCCAATGAAAAACTGTTTTTT. The chain joins TRBV18 to TRBJ1-4; 9 positions agree with TRBD1. From germline, CDR1 is KGHSH and CDR2 LQKENI. With 3 bases clipped from V and 5 bases from J, the junction kept 7 bases outside the gene matches. The length of the CDR3 is 16 residues. Variable domain in full (rest from reference TRBV18 and TRBJ1-4): NAGVMQNPRHLVRRRGQEARLRCSPMKGHSHVYWYRQLPEEGLKFMVYLQKENIIDESGMPKERFSAEFPKEGPSILRIQQVVRGDSAAYFCASSPLTGGSNEKLFFGSGTQLSVL.

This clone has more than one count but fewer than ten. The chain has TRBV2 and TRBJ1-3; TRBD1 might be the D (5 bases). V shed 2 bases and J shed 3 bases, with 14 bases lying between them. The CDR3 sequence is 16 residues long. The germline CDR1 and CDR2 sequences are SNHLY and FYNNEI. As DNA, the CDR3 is TGTGCCAGCAGTGAACTGGTCGGGGGTTTTGGAAACACCATATATTTT. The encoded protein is CASSELVGGFGNTIYF.

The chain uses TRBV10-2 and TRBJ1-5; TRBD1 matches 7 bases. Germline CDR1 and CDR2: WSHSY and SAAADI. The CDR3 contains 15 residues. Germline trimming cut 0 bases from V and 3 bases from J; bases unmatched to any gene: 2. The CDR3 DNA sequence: TGCGCCAGCAGTGAGTCGACAGGGAACAATCAGCCCCAGCATTTT. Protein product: CASSESTGNNQPQHF.

The CDR3 DNA reads TGCGCCAGCAGCCAGGGAGGGCTAGGAGTCTACAATGAGCAGTTCTTC. It encodes CASSQGGLGVYNEQFF. The rearrangement joins TRBV4-1 to TRBJ2-1, with TRBD2 identical over 7 bases. The CDR3 runs to 16 residues. J gave up 3 bases and V 3 bases, and 8 bases lay outside the gene matches. The germline V gene has CDR1 MGHRA and CDR2 YSYEKL.

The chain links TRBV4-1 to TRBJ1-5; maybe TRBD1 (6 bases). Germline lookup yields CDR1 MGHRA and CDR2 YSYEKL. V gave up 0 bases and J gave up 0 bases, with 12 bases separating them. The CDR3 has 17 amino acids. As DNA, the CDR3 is TGCGCCAGCAGCCAAGAGAGTAGGGGGGATAGCAATCAGCCCCAGCATTTT. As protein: CASSQESRGDSNQPQHF.

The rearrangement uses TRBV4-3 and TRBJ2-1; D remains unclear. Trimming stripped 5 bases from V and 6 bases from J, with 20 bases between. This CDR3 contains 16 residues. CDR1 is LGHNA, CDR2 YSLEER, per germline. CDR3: CASSVFREPPSNEQFF. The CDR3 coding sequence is TGCGCCAGCAGCGTGTTTCGAGAGCCCCCCTCCAATGAGCAGTTCTTC.

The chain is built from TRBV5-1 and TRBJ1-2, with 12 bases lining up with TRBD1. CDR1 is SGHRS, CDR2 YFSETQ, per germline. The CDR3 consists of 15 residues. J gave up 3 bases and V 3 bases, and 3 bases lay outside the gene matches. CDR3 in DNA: TGCGCCAGCAGCTGGGGACAGGGGGCAGACTATGGCTACACCTTC. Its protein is CASSWGQGADYGYTF. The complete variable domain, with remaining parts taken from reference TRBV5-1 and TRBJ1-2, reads KAGVTQTPRYLIKTRGQQVTLSCSPISGHRSVSWYQQTPGQGLQFLFEYFSETQRNKGNFPGRFSGRQFSNSRSEMNVSTLELGDSALYLCASSWGQGADYGYTFGSGTRLTVV.

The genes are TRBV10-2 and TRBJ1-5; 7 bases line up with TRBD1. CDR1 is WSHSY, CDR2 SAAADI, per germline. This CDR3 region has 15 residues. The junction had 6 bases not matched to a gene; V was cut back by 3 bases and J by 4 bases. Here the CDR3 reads CASSEGTARNQPQHF. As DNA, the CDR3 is TGCGCCAGCAGTGAAGGGACAGCGCGGAATCAGCCCCAGCATTTT.

CDR3 region: CASSSDRGRNEQYF. Here the CDR3 DNA reads TGTGCCAGCAGCTCAGACAGGGGGCGCAACGAGCAGTACTTC. V and J are TRBV9 and TRBJ2-7, with 10 bases identical to TRBD1. CDR1 is SGDLS and CDR2 is YYNGEE in the germline V gene. V trimming: 4 bases; J trimming: 5 bases; junction bases outside the gene matches: 6. The CDR3 consists of 14 residues.

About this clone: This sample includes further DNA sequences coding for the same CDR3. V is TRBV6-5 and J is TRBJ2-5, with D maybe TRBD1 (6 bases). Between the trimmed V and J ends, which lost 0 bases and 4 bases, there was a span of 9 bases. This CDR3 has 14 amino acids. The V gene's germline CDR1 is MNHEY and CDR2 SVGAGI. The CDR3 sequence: CASSYSTRGETQYF. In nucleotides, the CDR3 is TGTGCCAGCAGTTACTCGACCAGGGGAGAGACCCAGTACTTC.

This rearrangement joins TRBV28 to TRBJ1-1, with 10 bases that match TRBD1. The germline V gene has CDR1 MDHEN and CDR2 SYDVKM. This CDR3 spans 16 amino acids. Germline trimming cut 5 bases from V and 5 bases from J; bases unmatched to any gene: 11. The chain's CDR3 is CASSPTGGGIVTEAFF. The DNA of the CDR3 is TGTGCCAGCAGTCCGACAGGGGGCGGAATTGTGACTGAAGCTTTCTTT.

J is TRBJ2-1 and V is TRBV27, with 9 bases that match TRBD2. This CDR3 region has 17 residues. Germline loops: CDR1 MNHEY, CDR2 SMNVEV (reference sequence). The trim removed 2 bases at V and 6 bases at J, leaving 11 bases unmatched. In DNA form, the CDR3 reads TGTGCCAGCAGTTTAAAAGGCGGGGCGGGAGGGTCCAATGAGCAGTTCTTC. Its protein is CASSLKGGAGGSNEQFF.

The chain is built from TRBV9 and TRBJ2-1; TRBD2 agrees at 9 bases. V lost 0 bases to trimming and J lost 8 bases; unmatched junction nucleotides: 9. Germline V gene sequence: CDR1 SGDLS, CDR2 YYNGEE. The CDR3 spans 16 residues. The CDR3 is CASSVGLLREGHEQFF. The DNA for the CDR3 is TGTGCCAGCAGCGTAGGGCTCTTGCGGGAGGGCCATGAGCAGTTCTTC.

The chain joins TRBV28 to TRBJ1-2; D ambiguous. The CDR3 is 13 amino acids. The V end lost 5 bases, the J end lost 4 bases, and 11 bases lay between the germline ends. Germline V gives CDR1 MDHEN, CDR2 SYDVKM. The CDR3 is CASSGETPYGYTF. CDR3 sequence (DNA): TGTGCCAGCAGTGGAGAAACCCCCTATGGCTACACCTTC.

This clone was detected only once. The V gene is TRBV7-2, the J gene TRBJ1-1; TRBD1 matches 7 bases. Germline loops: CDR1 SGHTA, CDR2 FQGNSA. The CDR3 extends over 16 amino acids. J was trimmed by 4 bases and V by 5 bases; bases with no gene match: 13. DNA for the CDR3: TGTGCCAGCAGCCCCCGACAGGGTGGTATGGGCACTGAAGCTTTCTTT. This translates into CASSPRQGGMGTEAFF.

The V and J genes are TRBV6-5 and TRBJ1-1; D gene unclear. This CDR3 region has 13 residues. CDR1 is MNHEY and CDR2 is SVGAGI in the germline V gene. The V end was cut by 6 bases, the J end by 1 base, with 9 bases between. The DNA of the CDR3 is TGTGCCAGCAGAAGGTACCAGAACACTGAAGCTTTCTTT. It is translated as CASRRYQNTEAFF.

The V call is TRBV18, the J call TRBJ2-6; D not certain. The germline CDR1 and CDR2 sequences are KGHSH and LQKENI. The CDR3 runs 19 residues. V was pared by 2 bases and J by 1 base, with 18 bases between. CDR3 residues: CASSPGLYQTPSGANVLTF. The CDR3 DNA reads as TGTGCCAGCTCACCAGGCTTATATCAGACACCTTCTGGGGCCAACGTCCTGACTTTC.

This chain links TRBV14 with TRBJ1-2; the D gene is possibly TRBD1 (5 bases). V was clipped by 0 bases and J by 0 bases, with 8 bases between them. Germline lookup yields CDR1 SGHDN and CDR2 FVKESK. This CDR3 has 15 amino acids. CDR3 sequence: CASSQDVTANYGYTF. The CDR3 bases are TGTGCCAGCAGCCAAGATGTGACAGCTAACTATGGCTACACCTTC.